A selection of T cell receptor beta chains follows, all from one sample in a study of molecular identifiers for immune sequencing clone quantification. Via MiXCR, TCRdb re-called the PCR reads, giving one row per CDR3 protein. Altogether under 650,000 distinct CDR3 sequences are present, 15% to 20% being singletons, with the ten largest covering roughly 0.83%. Specimen: naive CD8+ T cells from blood, with Jurkat cell RNA spiked in. These receptors came from a human donor in good health. Some libraries in this study had Jurkat cell RNA spiked in. CDR3s include the opening cysteine and the closing phenylalanine or tryptophan. D genes are given only for firm matches. Size tells how often a clone was seen (once, few, many) or the class of an expanded clone, and some rows leave it out.

>.|.|TRBJ2-1|TRBV9
TGTGCCAGCGGCCCAGGGAATGAGCAGTTCTTC
CASGPGNEQFF
>.|many|TRBJ2-7|TRBV19
TGTGCCAGTTATACTCGGTCTTGGGCTTCTCATGAGCAGTACTTC
CASYTRSWASHEQYF
>.|.|TRBJ2-4|TRBV27
TGTGCCAGCAGGGAGTTGGACAAAAACATTCAGTACTTC
CASRELDKNIQYF
>.|many|TRBJ2-7|TRBV30
TGTGCCTGGAGTACCCCTGTAGAGCAGTACTTC
CAWSTPVEQYF
>.|many|TRBJ2-3|TRBV19
TGTGCCAGTAGTATTGACGCAGCCACAGATACGCAGTATTTT
CASSIDAATDTQYF
>.|many|TRBJ1-4|TRBV5-4
TGTGCCAGCAGCGCGGGGCCGGGGGAGGGTGAAAAACTGTTTTTT
CASSAGPGEGEKLFF
>.|few|TRBJ1-2|TRBV28
TGTGCCAGCATCCTAGAAGGGGGGTATGGCTACACCTTC
CASILEGGYGYTF
>TRBD1|.|TRBJ2-1|TRBV4-1
TGCGCCAGCAGCCTTGAGGACAGGGCGGCCTACAGTGAGCAGTTCTTC
CASSLEDRAAYSEQFF
>TRBD2|many|TRBJ2-7|TRBV4-3
TGCGCCAGCAGCCCCGGGACTAGCGCTTTGTACGAGCAGTACTTC
CASSPGTSALYEQYF
>.|many|TRBJ2-2|TRBV7-9
TGTGCCAGCAGCCTGGGTGTTGAACTGTTTTTT
CASSLGVELFF
>TRBD2|.|TRBJ2-7|TRBV18
TGTGCCAGCTCACCAAATAGTGGCGGGGGGCAAGGATTCGACGAGCAGTACTTC
CASSPNSGGGQGFDEQYF
>TRBD1|many|TRBJ1-1|TRBV3-1
TGTGCCAGCAGCCAAGAAGGGGGCGGGATGAACACTGAAGCTTTCTTT
CASSQEGGGMNTEAFF
>TRBD1|.|TRBJ1-5|TRBV5-3
TGTGCCAGCAGCTTGTCGGGCAGGGGGATCAATCAGCCCCAGCATTTT
CASSLSGRGINQPQHF